The text below deals with one TCR beta chain. Original analysis: Scientists estimated how many nucleated cells there were by amplifying reference gene primers. Here immunoSEQ multiplex PCR was the method, and the copy in TCRdb shows in-frame clones only, minus some. Clone size and the V and J calls come from that table; the DNA yielded D and trimming. Among 52,000 or so clones listed, more than 85% were seen once. This sample was included in a study of blood T cell repertoires in COVID-19. Looking at the study overall: There were acute and convalescent COVID-19 samples, and they came from the United States, Italy and Spain. The cDNA or gDNA used as material had been derived from T cells, B-cell-depleted T cells, or PBMCs.

Trimming pared 4 bases from V and 12 bases from J, leaving 19 bases between. The CDR3 runs 13 residues. The V gene's germline CDR1 is SEHNR and CDR2 FQNEAQ (reference sequence). The source of this sequence is a man aged 50 to 60 with acute or convalescent COVID-19. V usage is TRBV7-9 and J usage is TRBJ2-7; D unclear. The sequencing sample was made of peripheral blood. CDR3 nucleotide sequence: TGTGCCAGCAGCTCTCCCGACAATGCCGTACCGTACTTC. This codes for CASSSPDNAVPYF.